One and the same sample provided the 25 T cell receptor beta chains below, sequenced in a study of Graves' ophthalmopathy and Graves' hyperthyroidism. Amplification targeted the TCR beta CDR3 regions, with RNA transcripts as the source material. First-round RT-PCR with HTBI primers preceded a second-round multiplex PCR. TCRdb recomputed calls from the multiplex PCR reads with MiXCR, one row per CDR3 protein. The sample has hundreds of thousands of distinct CDR3 sequences, 21% seen once. Sample: peripheral blood. The receptors come from a woman between 18 and 29 years old with stable Graves' hyperthyroidism.

For this clonotype: Just one base apart from a much larger clone, this may be a read error. This chain connects TRBV4-1 to TRBJ2-5, with a tentative D call TRBD2 (6 bases). CDR3 length: 15 residues. Germline V lookup: CDR1 MGHRA, CDR2 YSYEKL. CDR3 DNA sequence: TGCGCCATCAGCCAAGATCCAGGTAGCGGAGAGACCCAGTACTTC. It translates to CAISQDPGSGETQYF.

This CDR3 reads CASSYGQGGAGNTIYF. CDR3 sequence (DNA): TGTGCCAGCAGTTACGGGCAGGGAGGCGCTGGAAACACCATATATTTT. The chain carries TRBV6-5 and TRBJ1-3; possibly TRBD1 for D (5 bases). Germline values: CDR1 MNHEY, CDR2 SVGAGI. This CDR3 region has 16 residues. The germline V and J ends were trimmed by 2 bases and 2 bases, with 13 bases remaining between them.

The V and J genes are TRBV15 and TRBJ1-3, with D uncertain. Germline values: CDR1 LNHNV, CDR2 YYDKDF (reference sequence). V was shortened by 1 base and J by 5 bases, with 12 bases between the two germline ends. This CDR3 contains 15 residues. The CDR3 loop reads CATSRVGDLRNTIYF. Here the CDR3 DNA reads TGTGCCACCAGCAGAGTCGGCGACCTTAGAAACACCATATATTTT.

At least ten counts were recorded for this clonotype. This chain connects TRBV6-1 to TRBJ1-2; a weak D match, TRBD1 (5 bases). Germline assignment: CDR1 MNHNS and CDR2 SASEGT. The CDR3 is 15 residues long. V lost 3 bases and J 6 bases, leaving 17 bases between the germline ends. DNA for the CDR3: TGTGCCAGCAGTGACCGCGTTCCGGGGCGCGATGGCTACACCTTC. Its translation is CASSDRVPGRDGYTF.

There are many counts of this clonotype. The chain couples TRBV28 to TRBJ1-1, with 8 bases matching TRBD1. In germline, CDR1 is MDHEN, CDR2 SYDVKM. The CDR3 is 15 residues long. J gave up 3 bases and V 1 base, and 4 bases lay outside the gene matches. The DNA of the CDR3 is TGTGCCAGCAGTTTATCCAGGGGGCAGGACACTGAAGCTTTCTTT. Its protein is CASSLSRGQDTEAFF.

This clonotype occurred many times. The CDR3 bases are TGTGCCAGCAGTCTCCGACTTGAAGCTTTCTTT. Translated: CASSLRLEAFF. The V and J genes are TRBV28 and TRBJ1-1; D uncertain. Germline V gene lookup returns CDR1 MDHEN and CDR2 SYDVKM. This CDR3 comprises 11 residues. V dropped 5 bases and J dropped 7 bases, with 8 bases sitting between them. The full variable domain, in which reference TRBV28 and TRBJ1-1 provide the parts outside the CDR3, is DVKVTQSSRYLVKRTGEKVFLECVQDMDHENMFWYRQDPGLGLRLIYFSYDVKMKEKGDIPEGYSVSREKKERFSLILESASTNQTSMYLCASSLRLEAFFGQGTRLTVV.

This clonotype was observed at least ten times. The chain links TRBV29-1 to TRBJ2-7, with TRBD1 as a possible D gene (5 bases). In germline, CDR1 is SQVTM, CDR2 ANQGSEA. V was trimmed by 4 bases and J by 3 bases, leaving 10 bases between them. The CDR3 covers 12 residues. DNA for the CDR3: TGCAGCGTTGGTGACAGTTTCTACGAGCAGTACTTC. This encodes CSVGDSFYEQYF.

Concerning this clonotype itself: One end of the junction varies from germline; a read error may be responsible. This sequence joins TRBV6-1 and TRBJ1-5; the D gene is possibly TRBD1 (5 bases). This CDR3 spans 14 amino acids. Germline lookup yields CDR1 MNHNS and CDR2 SASEGT. Here the CDR3 DNA reads TGTGCCAGCCGGCGGGGGGTCGGCAATCAGCCTCAGCATTTT. It translates to CASRRGVGNQPQHF.

This clonotype was counted many times. The genes are TRBV11-2 and TRBJ2-2; 7 positions agree with TRBD1. Germline V lookup: CDR1 SGHAT, CDR2 FQNNGV. The J segment lost 0 bases and the V segment lost 5 bases, leaving 6 bases of the junction unmatched. This CDR3 region has 16 residues. CDR3 amino acids: CASSRGQASNTGELFF. The CDR3 DNA sequence: TGTGCCAGCAGCCGTGGACAGGCCTCGAACACCGGGGAGCTGTTTTTT.

The CDR3 nucleotides are TGTGCCACCAGCAACCGACTAGCGGGGGGGCTAGAGACCCAGTACTTC. Translation: CATSNRLAGGLETQYF. The chain is built from TRBV15 and TRBJ2-5, with TRBD2 matching 14 bases. Per the germline V gene, CDR1 is LNHNV and CDR2 is YYDKDF (reference sequence). CDR3 size: 16 residues. V gave up 4 bases and J gave up 4 bases; unmatched junction bases: 5. Drawing the rest from reference TRBV15 and TRBJ2-5, the complete variable domain is DAMVIQNPRYQVTQFGKPVTLSCSQTLNHNVMYWYQQKSSQAPKLLFHYYDKDFNNEADTPDNFQSRRPNTSFCFLDIRSPGLGDTAMYLCATSNRLAGGLETQYFGPGTRLLVL.

This clonotype has ten or more counts. The chain has TRBV6-5 and TRBJ1-3; unclear D gene. The CDR3 spans 15 residues. Trimming removed 2 bases at V and 0 bases at J, with 8 bases between. The germline CDR1 and CDR2 sequences are MNHEY and SVGAGI. The CDR3: CASSYRLVSGNTIYF. CDR3 nucleotides: TGTGCCAGCAGTTACCGCCTTGTCTCTGGAAACACCATATATTTT.

The chain joins TRBV7-9 to TRBJ1-1, with D possibly matching TRBD1 (6 bases). Germline CDR1 SEHNR, CDR2 FQNEAQ (reference sequence). The CDR3 length is 13 residues. V lost 4 bases and J lost 5, with 11 bases in between. The CDR3: CASSSDQGTEAFF. CDR3 nucleotides: TGTGCCAGCAGCTCCGATCAGGGGACTGAAGCTTTCTTT.

Points on this clonotype: A much larger clone differs by one base, so this may be a read error. The rearrangement joins TRBV7-2 to TRBJ1-1; TRBD1 matches at 11 bases. Germline CDR1 reads SGHTA; CDR2 reads FQGNSA. The CDR3 loop spans 14 amino acids. The CDR3 spells CAISSGTGGIRAFF. The DNA of the CDR3 is TGTGCCATCAGCTCCGGGACAGGGGGTATTCGAGCTTTCTTT.

This clonotype was detected only a few times. The chain carries TRBV6-5 and TRBJ2-7; 8 bases match TRBD1. The J segment lost 4 bases and the V segment lost 0 bases, leaving 5 bases of the junction unmatched. The CDR3 consists of 15 residues. CDR1 and CDR2 from the germline V gene are MNHEY and SVGAGI. In DNA, the CDR3 is TGTGCCAGCAGTTACTCGGACAGGGCTTTTTACGAGCAGTACTTC. This codes for CASSYSDRAFYEQYF.

In its sample, this clonotype was seen once. The chain links TRBV29-1 to TRBJ1-2; D is unresolved. V was clipped by 3 bases and J by 7 bases, with 15 bases between them. CDR3 length: 13 residues. Germline lookup yields CDR1 SQVTM and CDR2 ANQGSEA. The CDR3 region has the DNA TGCAGCGTTGATTATGGGGATCTGTCTGGCTACACCTTC. Protein sequence: CSVDYGDLSGYTF.

This clonotype was seen at least ten times. The chain carries TRBV5-1 and TRBJ2-4, with TRBD1 matching 7 bases. The CDR3 covers 14 residues. V shed 2 bases, J shed 2 bases, and the junction held 1 base outside the gene matches. CDR1 and CDR2 from the germline V gene are SGHRS and YFSETQ. CDR3 residues: CASSLQGTKNIQYF. CDR3 DNA: TGCGCCAGCAGCTTACAGGGGACCAAAAACATTCAGTACTTC.

This clonotype was recorded at least ten times. The CDR3 nucleotides read TGCAGCGTTGTAGCTGAGACAGACAGGACCTACGAGCAGTACTTC. Translation gives CSVVAETDRTYEQYF. This chain connects TRBV29-1 to TRBJ2-7, with a possible D match to TRBD1 (6 bases). The CDR3 has 15 amino acids. From germline, CDR1 is SQVTM and CDR2 ANQGSEA. V was shortened by 4 bases and J by 2 bases, with 18 bases between the two germline ends.

The chain recombines TRBV3-1 with TRBJ1-1; no reliable D call. V dropped 0 bases and J dropped 4 bases, with 3 bases sitting between them. The CDR3 is made up of 12 amino acids. Germline CDR1 LGHDT, CDR2 YNNKEL (reference sequence). DNA of the CDR3: TGTGCCAGCAGCCAAGAGGTCACTGAAGCTTTCTTT. Protein product: CASSQEVTEAFF.

This clonotype has a count of ten or more. This chain uses TRBV6-1 with TRBJ1-6; no definite D call. CDR3 length: 14 residues. The V and J ends lost 5 bases and 7 bases respectively, with 12 bases between them. Germline loops: CDR1 MNHNS, CDR2 SASEGT. CDR3 nucleotide sequence: TGTGCCAGCAGTCGGTGGCGAGAAAATTCACCCCTCCACTTT. Amino acids: CASSRWRENSPLHF.

In its sample, this clonotype was seen many times. Mismatch with germline at one junction end may stem from a read error. The chain uses TRBV30 and TRBJ1-1; D is possibly TRBD1 (5 bases). Germline CDR1 reads GTSNPN; CDR2 reads SVGIG (reference sequence). CDR3 length: 12 residues. In DNA form, the CDR3 reads TGTGCCGGGAGGGGAGGGAGAGCTGAAGCTTTCTTT. This translates into CAGRGGRAEAFF.

The chain recombines TRBV6-1 with TRBJ1-6; D remains unclear. This CDR3 has 14 residues. The V end lost 11 bases, the J end lost 10 bases, and 21 bases lay between the germline ends. The germline CDR1 and CDR2 sequences are MNHNS and SASEGT. The CDR3 reads CASSRGESQSPLHF. DNA of the CDR3: TGTGCCTCTTCCCGCGGGGAAAGCCAATCACCCCTCCACTTT.

The sample holds many counts of this clonotype. DNA for the CDR3: TGTGCCAGCAGGCCTCGCAGGTCGGGCTCCTACGAGCAGTACTTC. Its protein is CASRPRRSGSYEQYF. This chain connects TRBV28 to TRBJ2-7; D is ambiguous. The CDR3 is made up of 15 amino acids. CDR1 and CDR2 (germline): MDHEN, SYDVKM. Deletions cut 6 bases from V and 0 bases from J, with 15 bases between.

This clonotype was picked up many times. The chain recombines TRBV6-5 with TRBJ2-7, with a weak D call TRBD1 (6 bases). The V end lost 7 bases, the J end lost 2 bases, and 15 bases lay between the germline ends. The CDR3 sequence is 14 residues long. Germline V gene data show CDR1 as MNHEY and CDR2 as SVGAGI. CDR3 nucleotides: TGTGCCAGCACCGGGACATCCCACGCCTACGAGCAGTACTTC. Protein: CASTGTSHAYEQYF.

Regarding this clonotype: With a much larger clone just one base away, this may be a read error. The chain recombines TRBV20-1 with TRBJ1-1; 8 bases are a match to TRBD1. The V gene's germline CDR1 is DFQATT and CDR2 SNEGSKA (reference sequence). There are 10 residues in the CDR3. The CDR3 sequence: CIAGQGEAFF. CDR3 nucleotide sequence: TGCATTGCTGGACAGGGTGAAGCTTTCTTT.

The chain recombines TRBV30 with TRBJ1-1, with D tentatively TRBD1 (6 bases). Germline V gives CDR1 GTSNPN, CDR2 SVGIG (reference sequence). This CDR3 is built from 15 residues. V lost 0 bases and J lost 1, with 12 bases in between. CDR3 nucleotides: TGTGCCTGGAGTGTATTAACAGGGAAGAACACTGAAGCTTTCTTT. Encoded protein: CAWSVLTGKNTEAFF.